Given below is one TCR beta chain in context. This entry belongs to a study of cytomegalovirus exposure and HLA in healthy donors. Assay: immunoSEQ multiplex PCR; the TCRdb copy retains only in-frame clones and omits some. The sample lists roughly 140,000 clones, approximately 89% seen once, with 0.6% to 0.8% in the top ten. Germline CDR1 reads MNHEY; CDR2 reads SVGAGI. The CDR3 spans 13 residues. Deletions cut 9 bases from V and 6 bases from J, with 15 bases between. The sequence derives from a man younger than 35 in good health and CMV-seronegative. The V gene is TRBV6-5, the J gene TRBJ2-1; D might be TRBD1 (6 bases). Sequencing used PBMCs. Here the CDR3 reads CASQWGPLNEQFF. Here the CDR3 DNA reads TGTGCCAGTCAGTGGGGGCCTCTCAATGAGCAGTTCTTC.